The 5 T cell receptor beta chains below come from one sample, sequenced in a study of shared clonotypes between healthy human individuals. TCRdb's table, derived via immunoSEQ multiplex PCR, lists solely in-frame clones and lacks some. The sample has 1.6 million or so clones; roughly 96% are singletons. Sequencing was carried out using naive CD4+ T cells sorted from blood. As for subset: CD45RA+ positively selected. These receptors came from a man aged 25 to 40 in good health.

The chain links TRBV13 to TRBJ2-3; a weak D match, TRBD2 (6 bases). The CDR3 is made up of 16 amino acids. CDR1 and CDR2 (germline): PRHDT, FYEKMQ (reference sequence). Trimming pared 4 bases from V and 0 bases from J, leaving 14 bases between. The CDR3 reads CASSWSLAESTDTQYF. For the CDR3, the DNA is TGTGCCAGCAGCTGGAGCTTAGCGGAGAGCACAGATACGCAGTATTTT.

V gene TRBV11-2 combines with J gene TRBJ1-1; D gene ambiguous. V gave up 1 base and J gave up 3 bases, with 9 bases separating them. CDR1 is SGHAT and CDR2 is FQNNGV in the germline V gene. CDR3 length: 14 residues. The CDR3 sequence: CASSLGVYDTEAFF. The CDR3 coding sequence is TGTGCCAGCAGCTTAGGGGTGTACGACACTGAAGCTTTCTTT.

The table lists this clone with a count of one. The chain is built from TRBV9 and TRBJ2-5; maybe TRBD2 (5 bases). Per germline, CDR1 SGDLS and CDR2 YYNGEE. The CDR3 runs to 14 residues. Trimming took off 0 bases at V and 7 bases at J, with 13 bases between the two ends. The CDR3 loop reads CASSVGWVSGTQYF. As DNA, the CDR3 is TGTGCCAGCAGCGTAGGGTGGGTCAGCGGGACCCAGTACTTC.

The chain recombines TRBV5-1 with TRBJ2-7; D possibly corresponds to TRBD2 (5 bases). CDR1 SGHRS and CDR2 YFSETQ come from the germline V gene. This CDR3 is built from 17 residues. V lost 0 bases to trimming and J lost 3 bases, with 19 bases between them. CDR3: CASSLANRGGLHYEQYF. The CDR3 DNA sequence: TGCGCCAGCAGCTTGGCAAACCGAGGTGGACTCCACTACGAGCAGTACTTC.

The CDR3 loop is CASSQDVVPTDTQYF. CDR3 DNA sequence: TGTGCCAGCAGCCAAGATGTAGTTCCAACAGATACGCAGTATTTT. J is TRBJ2-3 and V is TRBV14; D is uncertain. Germline assignment: CDR1 SGHDN and CDR2 FVKESK. The CDR3 is 15 residues long. Trimming removed 0 bases at V and 3 bases at J, with 10 bases between.